The 23 T cell receptor beta chains given below trace back to one sample, sequenced in a study of blood T cell repertoires in COVID-19. Using immunoSEQ multiplex PCR, the repertoire was profiled, and TCRdb retains in-frame clones only, with some absent. The table lists 85,000 to 100,000 clones, around nine tenths of them singletons. The sample consisted of peripheral blood. The receptors were sampled from a man aged 60 to 69 with acute or convalescent COVID-19.

The rearrangement links TRBV15 to TRBJ2-3, with 10 bases fitting TRBD2. The V gene's germline CDR1 is LNHNV and CDR2 YYDKDF (reference sequence). The CDR3 has 15 amino acids. With 8 bases clipped from V and 4 bases from J, the junction kept 9 bases outside the gene matches. The DNA of the CDR3 is TGTGCCACCTCACTAGCGGGGTTACAGGCAGATACGCAGTATTTT. It specifies CATSLAGLQADTQYF.

This chain uses TRBV5-1 with TRBJ2-5; 12 bases are a match to TRBD2. Germline V gives CDR1 SGHRS, CDR2 YFSETQ. Trimming at V came to 2 bases and at J to 4 bases, leaving 6 bases not matched to a gene. The CDR3 covers 16 residues. CDR3 protein: CASSLLAGGNSETQYF. The CDR3 DNA reads as TGCGCCAGCAGCTTACTAGCGGGGGGCAACTCAGAGACCCAGTACTTC.

The gene calls are TRBV2 and TRBJ1-1; 11 bases are shared with TRBD1. Germline assignment: CDR1 SNHLY and CDR2 FYNNEI. V gave up 8 bases and J gave up 3 bases; unmatched junction bases: 8. This CDR3 comprises 15 residues. Here the CDR3 reads CASAGTGGSDTEAFF. CDR3 bases: TGTGCCAGCGCCGGGACAGGGGGTTCGGACACTGAAGCTTTCTTT.

This clone was counted once. The chain combines TRBV18 with TRBJ1-2, with D perhaps matching TRBD1 (5 bases). Per germline, CDR1 KGHSH and CDR2 LQKENI. This CDR3 region has 13 residues. V lost 6 bases to trimming and J lost 3 bases, with 11 bases between them. The CDR3 protein is CASSLQDDYGYTF. The CDR3, as DNA: TGTGCCAGCTCGCTACAGGATGACTATGGCTACACCTTC.

The chain has TRBV3-1 (or the pseudogene TRBV3-2) and TRBJ1-1; D remains ambiguous. CDR1 is LGHDT, CDR2 YNNKEL, per germline (reference sequence). The CDR3 extends over 19 amino acids. Trimming cost V 3 bases and J 0 bases, with 23 bases left between them. The CDR3 DNA is TGTGCCAGCAGCCAGGGATTCCCGGGCCCCGGGCGGGTGAACACTGAAGCTTTCTTT. Translating it yields CASSQGFPGPGRVNTEAFF.

V usage is TRBV5-1 and J usage is TRBJ1-6; 8 bases fit TRBD1. The trim removed 1 base at V and 5 bases at J, leaving 8 bases unmatched. There are 17 residues in the CDR3. Germline loops: CDR1 SGHRS, CDR2 YFSETQ. The CDR3 coding sequence is TGCGCCAGCAGCTTGCTTACAGGGGGAGGGAATAATTCACCCCTCCACTTT. It is translated as CASSLLTGGGNNSPLHF.

The CDR3 sequence: CASSFAQGNYGYTF. The CDR3 DNA sequence: TGTGCCAGCAGCTTCGCCCAGGGGAACTATGGCTACACCTTC. The V gene is TRBV7-2, the J gene TRBJ1-2, with D maybe TRBD1 (6 bases). Germline V lookup: CDR1 SGHTA, CDR2 FQGNSA. The CDR3 extends over 14 amino acids. V was trimmed by 3 bases and J by 2 bases, leaving 10 bases between them.

J is TRBJ1-2 and V is TRBV5-1; 7 nucleotides match TRBD1. CDR1 is SGHRS, CDR2 YFSETQ, per germline. This CDR3 has 14 residues. The V gene end was trimmed by 5 bases and the J gene end by 8 bases; junction bases not matched to a gene: 12. CDR3 coding DNA: TGCGCCAGCAGTCATCCTACCGGGACAGAAGGCTACACCTTC. Translated: CASSHPTGTEGYTF.

The V call is TRBV3-1 (or the pseudogene TRBV3-2), the J call TRBJ1-2; D is undetermined. CDR3 size: 14 residues. Germline CDR1 and CDR2: LGHDT and YNNKEL (reference sequence). Between the trimmed V and J ends, which lost 4 bases and 0 bases, there was a span of 9 bases. CDR3 in amino acids: CASSLPDTNYGYTF. The CDR3 DNA reads as TGTGCCAGCAGCCTACCCGACACTAACTATGGCTACACCTTC.

CDR3 loop: CASSLEPGDTQYF. In DNA form, the CDR3 reads TGCGCCAGCAGCTTGGAGCCCGGAGATACGCAGTATTTT. The chain is built from TRBV5-1 and TRBJ2-3; D is undetermined. The CDR3 loop spans 13 amino acids. Trimming pared 0 bases from V and 5 bases from J, leaving 7 bases between. Germline V gene sequence: CDR1 SGHRS, CDR2 YFSETQ.

The V gene is TRBV19, the J gene TRBJ1-5, with 9 bases matching TRBD1. The germline CDR1 and CDR2 sequences are LNHDA and SQIVND (reference sequence). CDR3 size: 14 residues. The trim removed 6 bases at V and 7 bases at J, leaving 7 bases unmatched. This chain's CDR3 is CASREGQGWQPQHF. CDR3 DNA: TGTGCCAGTAGAGAGGGACAGGGCTGGCAGCCCCAGCATTTT.

V is TRBV30 and J is TRBJ2-5; D not resolved. The CDR3 has 13 amino acids. V was trimmed by 5 bases and J by 5 bases, leaving 15 bases between them. Looked up from germline, CDR1 is GTSNPN and CDR2 is SVGIG (reference sequence). In nucleotides, the CDR3 is TGTGCCTGGGGGCGGCGAGTACGGGAGACCCAGTACTTC. Protein: CAWGRRVRETQYF.

J is TRBJ2-7 and V is TRBV6-5; D is undetermined. The CDR3 is 12 residues long. Trimming cost V 9 bases and J 1 base, with 10 bases left between them. The germline V gene has CDR1 MNHEY and CDR2 SVGAGI. The CDR3 coding sequence is TGTGCCAGGGTACTTGTTTCCTACGAGCAGTACTTC. Its protein is CARVLVSYEQYF.

J is TRBJ1-1 and V is TRBV5-1, with D hard to call. Trimming took off 4 bases at V and 5 bases at J, with 12 bases between the two ends. CDR3 size: 13 residues. Germline V gene data show CDR1 as SGHRS and CDR2 as YFSETQ. In DNA, the CDR3 is TGCGCCAGCAGCGAGGCGGTATGGACTGAAGCTTTCTTT. Its translation is CASSEAVWTEAFF.

The chain carries TRBV6-2 or TRBV6-3 and TRBJ2-1, with 7 nucleotides matching TRBD2. V shed 2 bases, J shed 6 bases, and the junction held 7 bases outside the gene matches. The germline V gene has CDR1 MNHEY and CDR2 SVGEGT. The CDR3 has 15 amino acids. Here the CDR3 reads CASSYRKGTTNEQFF. DNA of the CDR3: TGTGCCAGCAGTTACCGAAAAGGGACTACCAATGAGCAGTTCTTC.

The V gene is TRBV2, the J gene TRBJ1-5; 10 bases fit TRBD1. With V trimmed by 11 bases and J by 9 bases, 10 bases remained unmatched. This CDR3 has 13 amino acids. Germline lookup yields CDR1 SNHLY and CDR2 FYNNEI. As DNA, the CDR3 is TGTGCCGGTAGGGGACAGGGGACAGGGCCCCAGCATTTT. It is translated as CAGRGQGTGPQHF.

The chain has TRBV24-1 and TRBJ2-3, with D possibly being TRBD2 (6 bases). V gave up 4 bases and J gave up 3 bases, with 7 bases separating them. The CDR3 is made up of 13 amino acids. Germline V CDR1 and CDR2: KGHDR, SFDVKD. The CDR3 loop is CATSDGGTDTQYF. The CDR3 bases are TGTGCCACCAGTGACGGGGGTACAGATACGCAGTATTTT.

The chain links TRBV27 to TRBJ1-1; 9 bases agree with TRBD1. The V gene end was trimmed by 7 bases and the J gene end by 5 bases; junction bases not matched to a gene: 8. This CDR3 is 14 amino acids long. Germline V gene data show CDR1 as MNHEY and CDR2 as SMNVEV (reference sequence). The CDR3 is CASKKGTGRTEAFF. Here the CDR3 DNA reads TGTGCCAGCAAAAAGGGGACAGGGAGGACTGAAGCTTTCTTT.

The chain recombines TRBV27 with TRBJ1-2; TRBD1 matches 10 bases. Germline V gene lookup returns CDR1 MNHEY and CDR2 SMNVEV (reference sequence). This CDR3 has 14 residues. Losses at the gene ends were 5 bases for V and 6 bases for J; bases not matched to a gene: 6. The CDR3 DNA sequence: TGTGCCAGCAGTCTTTCGGGACAGGGGAATGGCTACACCTTC. It translates to CASSLSGQGNGYTF.

The rearrangement links TRBV4-1 to TRBJ1-2, with TRBD1 matching over 7 bases. Trimming removed 1 base from V and 8 bases from J; junction bases left unmatched: 16. This CDR3 comprises 17 residues. Germline assignment: CDR1 MGHRA and CDR2 YSYEKL. The CDR3 DNA is TGCGCCAGCAGCCAAGGCCCAAGGGGGCAGGTCGTACGGGGCTACACCTTC. This sequence encodes CASSQGPRGQVVRGYTF.

Of note for this clone: One junction end disagrees with the germline gene, perhaps due to a read error. V gene TRBV3-1 (or the pseudogene TRBV3-2) combines with J gene TRBJ1-2; 7 bases fit TRBD1. The germline V gene encodes CDR1 LGHDT and CDR2 YNNKEL (reference sequence). The CDR3 extends over 12 amino acids. Here the CDR3 reads CASTQQGIGYTF. The CDR3 DNA reads TGTGCCAGCACCCAACAGGGGATTGGCTACACCTTC.

The gene calls are TRBV5-1 and TRBJ2-1; TRBD2 might be the D (7 bases). Trimming took off 5 bases at V and 5 bases at J, with 17 bases between the two ends. The CDR3 sequence is 15 residues long. The germline gives CDR1 SGHRS, CDR2 YFSETQ. The DNA for the CDR3 is TGCGCCAGCAGTGTGTTGGGGGGGCTTAACAATGAGCAGTTCTTC. This sequence encodes CASSVLGGLNNEQFF.

The chain carries TRBV6-5 and TRBJ1-1, with no clear D. Germline V gives CDR1 MNHEY, CDR2 SVGAGI. CDR3 size: 12 residues. V dropped 6 bases and J dropped 8 bases, with 13 bases sitting between them. CDR3 in DNA: TGTGCCAGCAGGGGTGGAGGCAGAGAAGCTTTCTTT. Amino acids: CASRGGGREAFF.